The 30 T cell receptor beta chains presented below share a single source sample, sequenced in a study of identical twins. TCRdb analysed the 5' RACE reads with MiXCR anew, one entry per CDR3 protein. The table shows about 530,000 distinct CDR3 sequences, with 20% to 25% occurring only once. These data are also associated with another study on yellow fever vaccine responses in identical twins.

Material: CD4+ T cells sorted from blood. These TCRs come from a woman between 18 and 29 years old in good health.

A few counts support this clonotype. J is TRBJ2-2 and V is TRBV5-1; TRBD2 might be the D (6 bases). The CDR3 contains 14 residues. The V end lost 1 base, the J end lost 7 bases, and 11 bases lay between the germline ends. Looked up from germline, CDR1 is SGHRS and CDR2 is YFSETQ. DNA for the CDR3: TGCGCCAGCAGCTTGAATGGCGGGATCGGGGAGCTGTTTTTT. This translates into CASSLNGGIGELFF. Full variable domain (rest looked up from reference TRBV5-1 and TRBJ2-2): KAGVTQTPRYLIKTRGQQVTLSCSPISGHRSVSWYQQTPGQGLQFLFEYFSETQRNKGNFPGRFSGRQFSNSRSEMNVSTLELGDSALYLCASSLNGGIGELFFGEGSRLTVL.

CDR3: CASYYSGSTDTQYF. The CDR3 bases are TGTGCCAGCTATTACTCTGGTTCAACAGATACGCAGTATTTT. J is TRBJ2-3 and V is TRBV12-3 or TRBV12-4; no clear D gene. This CDR3 is 14 amino acids long. The ends were cut back, 8 bases at V and 3 bases at J, with 15 bases in the middle.

This sequence joins TRBV24-1 and TRBJ2-1; TRBD2 is a possible D gene (6 bases). Between the trimmed V and J ends, which lost 1 base and 5 bases, there was a span of 14 bases. The germline gives CDR1 KGHDR, CDR2 SFDVKD. There are 16 residues in the CDR3. CDR3 nucleotides: TGTGCCACCAGTGATTTCCCCCCTAGCGCAGACAATGAGCAGTTCTTC. Protein sequence: CATSDFPPSADNEQFF.

The rearrangement uses TRBV3-1 and TRBJ2-2; the D gene is possibly TRBD2 (6 bases). V shed 4 bases and J shed 3 bases, with 12 bases lying between them. The CDR3 runs 15 residues. Germline-derived CDR1 and CDR2 are LGHDT and YNNKEL (reference sequence). CDR3 in DNA: TGTGCCAGCAGCCCCCCCCGGGGGTACACCGGGGAGCTGTTTTTT. Translating it yields CASSPPRGYTGELFF.

The chain joins TRBV9 to TRBJ2-3; D is perhaps TRBD2 (6 bases). V lost 2 bases, J lost 4 bases, and 14 bases lay in between. CDR3 length equals 15 residues. Looked up from germline, CDR1 is SGDLS and CDR2 is YYNGEE. CDR3 coding DNA: TGTGCCAGCAGCGTCAGACTAGATTTCTCAGATACGCAGTATTTT. Protein: CASSVRLDFSDTQYF.

This clonotype has a handful of counts. CDR3 DNA: TGTGCCAGCTCCGGCCCATCCCTCGAGACCCAGTACTTC. Its protein is CASSGPSLETQYF. The chain has TRBV18 and TRBJ2-5; D gene uncertain. The CDR3 extends over 13 amino acids. V gave up 6 bases and J gave up 5 bases, with 13 bases separating them. Germline V gene data show CDR1 as KGHSH and CDR2 as LQKENI.

The rearrangement links TRBV20-1 to TRBJ1-6; D may be TRBD1 (6 bases). The V end was cut by 3 bases, the J end by 7 bases, with 16 bases between. Germline CDR1 is DFQATT and CDR2 is SNEGSKA (reference sequence). The CDR3 loop spans 15 amino acids. CDR3 sequence: CSASKQGPLNSPLHF. The CDR3 bases are TGCAGTGCTAGTAAACAGGGACCATTAAATTCACCCCTCCACTTT.

This rearrangement joins TRBV7-8 to TRBJ1-4; weak D call: TRBD1 (5 bases). Germline V gene data show CDR1 as SGHVS and CDR2 as FQNEAQ. The CDR3 is 16 residues long. The V end was cut by 5 bases, the J end by 0 bases, with 13 bases between. CDR3 DNA: TGTGCCAGCAGCCTAACGACAGTCGCAACTAATGAAAAACTGTTTTTT. Its translation: CASSLTTVATNEKLFF.

This clonotype was detected a few times. The chain is built from TRBV12-3 or TRBV12-4 and TRBJ2-7, with D perhaps given as TRBD1 or TRBD2 (5 bases each). V was trimmed by 1 base and J by 4 bases, leaving 14 bases between them. This CDR3 has 15 residues. This CDR3 reads CASSLGEGRKYEQYV. The CDR3 DNA follows: TGTGCCAGCAGTTTAGGAGAGGGGAGAAAATACGAGCAGTACGTC.

The V and J genes are TRBV10-3 and TRBJ2-2, with D unresolved. With 5 bases removed from V and 2 bases from J, the gap between germline ends came to 3 bases. The CDR3 is 12 residues long. Germline V gene lookup returns CDR1 ENHRY and CDR2 SYGVKD. The CDR3 nucleotides read TGTGCCATCAGTAACAACACCGGGGAGCTGTTTTTT. It yields the protein CAISNNTGELFF.

V gene TRBV7-8 combines with J gene TRBJ2-4; 7 nucleotides align to TRBD1. The CDR3 loop spans 13 amino acids. Germline V gene data show CDR1 as SGHVS and CDR2 as FQNEAQ. V lost 5 bases, J lost 5 bases, and 3 bases stayed unmatched. Here the CDR3 reads CASSQGTENIQYF. The CDR3 bases are TGTGCCAGCAGCCAAGGGACAGAAAACATTCAGTACTTC. Supplemented by reference TRBV7-8 and TRBJ2-4, the full variable domain reads GAGVSQSPRYKVAKRGQDVALRCDPISGHVSLFWYQQALGQGPEFLTYFQNEAQLDKSGLPSDRFFAERPEGSVSTLKIQRTQQEDSAVYLCASSQGTENIQYFGAGTRLSVL.

A few counts support this clonotype. The chain employs TRBV11-2 and TRBJ2-5; 11 nucleotides line up with TRBD2. Germline CDR1 reads SGHAT; CDR2 reads FQNNGV. The CDR3 runs 21 residues. Trimming cost V 2 bases and J 3 bases; bases outside gene matches: 20. CDR3 residues: CASSLLPLRLAGGFREETQYF. For the CDR3, the DNA is TGTGCCAGCAGCTTACTTCCTCTCCGGCTAGCGGGAGGTTTTAGAGAAGAGACCCAGTACTTC.

The gene calls are TRBV29-1 and TRBJ2-3, with 7 nucleotides matching TRBD2. The CDR3 covers 14 residues. V gave up 7 bases and J gave up 2 bases; unmatched junction bases: 9. Per the germline V gene, CDR1 is SQVTM and CDR2 is ANQGSEA. CDR3 sequence reads: CSALAGLHTDTQYF. Written as DNA, the CDR3 is TGCAGCGCCCTGGCGGGACTACACACAGATACGCAGTATTTT.

The gene calls are TRBV7-3 and TRBJ2-2; D gene uncertain. V was trimmed by 5 bases and J by 0 bases, leaving 7 bases between them. The germline V gene has CDR1 SGHTA and CDR2 FQGTGA. This CDR3 region has 14 residues. The CDR3 here is CASSPKTNTGELFF. CDR3 coding DNA: TGTGCCAGCAGCCCCAAAACGAACACCGGGGAGCTGTTTTTT.

CDR3 loop: CSVGLLAGVNEQFF. The CDR3 DNA is TGCAGCGTTGGTTTGTTAGCGGGGGTCAATGAGCAGTTCTTC. This chain connects TRBV29-1 to TRBJ2-1; 9 bases are shared with TRBD2. The germline V gene has CDR1 SQVTM and CDR2 ANQGSEA. The trim removed 4 bases at V and 6 bases at J, leaving 7 bases unmatched. The CDR3 extends over 14 amino acids.

The chain carries TRBV20-1 and TRBJ2-7; TRBD1 matches 7 bases. CDR3 length: 14 amino acids. Trimming removed 0 bases from V and 5 bases from J; junction bases left unmatched: 7. Germline V gene data show CDR1 as DFQATT and CDR2 as SNEGSKA (reference sequence). Here the CDR3 reads CSARDRDRVDEQYF. The CDR3 DNA reads TGCAGTGCTAGAGATCGAGACAGGGTCGACGAGCAGTACTTC.

The gene calls are TRBV10-3 and TRBJ2-3; the D gene could be TRBD1 or TRBD2 (5 bases each). Trimming left V 4 bases short and J 2 bases short, with 13 bases between. This CDR3 is built from 15 residues. In germline, CDR1 is ENHRY, CDR2 SYGVKD. For the CDR3, the DNA is TGTGCCATCAGTGGGAGTGGGACGGTCACAGATACGCAGTATTTT. It yields the protein CAISGSGTVTDTQYF.

This clonotype was found a few times. The rearrangement links TRBV3-1 to TRBJ1-1, with D tentatively TRBD1 (5 bases). This CDR3 has 15 amino acids. Germline CDR1 is LGHDT and CDR2 is YNNKEL (reference sequence). Deletions cut 0 bases from V and 5 bases from J, with 13 bases between. Here the CDR3 reads CASSQDLGGSTEAFF. The CDR3 DNA sequence: TGTGCCAGCAGCCAAGATCTGGGGGGGTCGACTGAAGCTTTCTTT.

This clonotype was seen more than once but under ten times. The V call is TRBV20-1, the J call TRBJ2-7; perhaps TRBD1 as D (5 bases). Germline V gene lookup returns CDR1 DFQATT and CDR2 SNEGSKA (reference sequence). The CDR3 is 17 amino acids. Trimming removed 1 base from V and 3 bases from J, with 22 bases in between. The CDR3 DNA reads as TGCAGTGCTAGAGGTGGGCAGGGTACGAAGTTGGTCTACGAGCAGTACTTC. It specifies CSARGGQGTKLVYEQYF.

The rearrangement joins TRBV19 to TRBJ2-2; D may be TRBD1 (6 bases). This CDR3 spans 16 amino acids. Germline-derived CDR1 and CDR2 are LNHDA and SQIVND (reference sequence). V was shortened by 7 bases and J by 4 bases, with 19 bases between the two germline ends. This chain's CDR3 is CASNGGQSMGTGELFF. CDR3 nucleotides: TGTGCCAGTAATGGGGGCCAGTCGATGGGCACCGGGGAGCTGTTTTTT.

J is TRBJ1-6 and V is TRBV6-1; D is undetermined. V was cut by 7 bases and J by 6 bases, with 16 bases left in between. This CDR3 is 15 amino acids long. The V gene's germline CDR1 is MNHNS and CDR2 SASEGT. The CDR3 DNA sequence: TGTGCCAGCACCCCAGAAACTCCGGGTAATTCACCCCTCCACTTT. Translation gives CASTPETPGNSPLHF.

The sample holds a few counts of this clonotype. The gene calls are TRBV10-3 and TRBJ2-5, with 9 bases fitting TRBD1. CDR3 length: 15 residues. Trimming cost V 0 bases and J 2 bases; bases outside gene matches: 1. CDR1 is ENHRY, CDR2 SYGVKD, per germline. The DNA for the CDR3 is TGTGCCATCAGTGAGTCGGGACAGGGTCAAGAGACCCAGTACTTC. Its protein is CAISESGQGQETQYF.

The chain recombines TRBV4-1 with TRBJ2-7; a weak D match, TRBD2 (6 bases). The germline gives CDR1 MGHRA, CDR2 YSYEKL. There are 15 residues in the CDR3. V gave up 3 bases and J gave up 2 bases, with 14 bases separating them. The CDR3: CASSHTGDLTYEQYV. The CDR3 DNA is TGCGCCAGCAGCCACACCGGGGACTTAACCTACGAGCAGTACGTC.

This clonotype was counted a few times. The CDR3 loop reads CASSFGQIETQYF. CDR3 in DNA: TGTGCCAGCAGCTTTGGACAGATAGAGACCCAGTACTTC. The rearrangement joins TRBV5-6 to TRBJ2-5; perhaps TRBD1 as D (6 bases). Germline CDR1 is SGHDT and CDR2 is YYEEEE. Trimming removed 2 bases at V and 4 bases at J, with 9 bases between. The CDR3 sequence is 13 residues long.

The table lists this clonotype with a few counts. The CDR3 region is CASSFIPPRQETQYF. The CDR3 DNA sequence: TGTGCCAGCAGTTTTATACCCCCCCGCCAAGAGACCCAGTACTTC. V and J are TRBV28 and TRBJ2-5; D not resolved. The V and J ends lost 3 bases and 1 base respectively, with 12 bases between them. CDR1 MDHEN and CDR2 SYDVKM come from the germline V gene. The CDR3 has 15 residues.

V gene TRBV5-1 combines with J gene TRBJ1-2, with D unclear. V was pared by 4 bases and J by 4 bases, with 11 bases between. Per the germline V gene, CDR1 is SGHRS and CDR2 is YFSETQ. The CDR3 extends over 13 amino acids. CDR3 loop: CASSPGQSYGYTF. The DNA for the CDR3 is TGCGCCAGCAGCCCTGGCCAGTCCTATGGCTACACCTTC.

In this sample, this clonotype turned up once. J is TRBJ1-2 and V is TRBV15; D is possibly TRBD1 (5 bases). The CDR3 totals 15 residues. Trimming removed 0 bases at V and 4 bases at J, with 12 bases between. Germline V gene lookup returns CDR1 LNHNV and CDR2 YYDKDF (reference sequence). In DNA, the CDR3 is TGTGCCACCAGCAGAGACCCGGACGGGGCCTATGGCTACACCTTC. This gives the protein CATSRDPDGAYGYTF.

The rearrangement joins TRBV7-9 to TRBJ1-2; the match to TRBD1 covers 7 bases. Germline V gene sequence: CDR1 SEHNR, CDR2 FQNEAQ (reference sequence). CDR3 length: 13 residues. The J segment lost 9 bases and the V segment lost 1 base, leaving 5 bases of the junction unmatched. The CDR3 here is CASSLGQGISYTF. CDR3 DNA: TGTGCCAGCAGCTTAGGACAGGGTATAAGCTACACCTTC.

This clonotype was recorded a few times. J is TRBJ2-3 and V is TRBV7-8; D gene ambiguous. V dropped 1 base and J dropped 3 bases, with 11 bases sitting between them. CDR3 length: 15 residues. The germline gives CDR1 SGHVS, CDR2 FQNEAQ. CDR3 sequence (DNA): TGTGCCAGCAGCTTAGAGGGTGGCCGAACAGATACGCAGTATTTT. Translated: CASSLEGGRTDTQYF. The entire variable domain, with the rest obtained from reference TRBV7-8 and TRBJ2-3, is as follows: GAGVSQSPRYKVAKRGQDVALRCDPISGHVSLFWYQQALGQGPEFLTYFQNEAQLDKSGLPSDRFFAERPEGSVSTLKIQRTQQEDSAVYLCASSLEGGRTDTQYFGPGTRLTVL.

At least ten counts were recorded for this clonotype. V and J are TRBV12-5 and TRBJ2-1; 7 nucleotides align to TRBD2. V dropped 5 bases and J dropped 7; count of bases not matched to a gene: 11. In germline, CDR1 is LGHNT, CDR2 FRNRAP. The CDR3 has 15 residues. Here the CDR3 DNA reads TGTGCTAGTGGTCCATCAGGTGGGAGGGTTAATGAGCAGTTCTTC. Protein: CASGPSGGRVNEQFF.